The source of this T cell receptor (beta chain) is a study of chemoradiotherapy in HPV16-positive cancers. The data were produced by immunoSEQ multiplex PCR, yet TCRdb's version contains in-frame clones alone and is incomplete. The data contain about 10,000 clones, under 80% of them seen just once; the ten biggest clones take up about 14%. Study-level results: HPV-responsive T-cell expansion during chemoradiotherapy was linked to improved recurrence-free survival in HPV16-positive patients. Non-HPV-specific T cells did not expand in tumors during treatment, whereas candidate HPV-specific clones and E7-related motifs did. Functional assays defining HPV-specific T cells used only a couple of HPV16-positive patients.

A remark on this clone: Its antigen is not known.

Samples were taken several times over chemoradiotherapy. Germline CDR1 and CDR2: SNHLY and FYNNEI. This CDR3 is built from 19 residues. Trimming removed 8 bases at V and 4 bases at J, with 32 bases between. The clonotype was recovered from a human donor with HPV-associated anogenital cancer. The sample here was taken from a patient who underwent chemoradiotherapy. The V gene is TRBV2, the J gene TRBJ1-1; tentative D call: TRBD1 (6 bases). CDR3 region: CASRKGDQGIPRVGTEAFF. Here the CDR3 DNA reads TGTGCCAGCCGGAAAGGGGACCAGGGGATCCCCCGGGTAGGCACTGAAGCTTTCTTT. Together with reference TRBV2 and TRBJ1-1, the CDR3 gives the full variable domain: EPEVTQTPSHQVTQMGQEVILRCVPISNHLYFYWYRQILGQKVEFLVSFYNNEISEKSEIFDDQFSVERPDGSNFTLKIRSTKLEDSAMYFCASRKGDQGIPRVGTEAFFGQGTRLTVV.